Shown below are 21 T cell receptor beta chains from a single sample sequenced in a study of blood T cell repertoires in COVID-19. Profiling relied on immunoSEQ multiplex PCR, and the TCRdb table lists in-frame clones only, not all of them. The sample shows over 75,000 clones, around 78% of them seen only once. The specimen was peripheral blood. The source is a human donor in a cohort sampled during active COVID-19.

This clone is judged medium-sized (0.01 to 0.1%). The chain recombines TRBV30 with TRBJ1-5, with D unclear. V shed 3 bases and J shed 4 bases, with 10 bases lying between them. This CDR3 has 13 amino acids. The germline gives CDR1 GTSNPN, CDR2 SVGIG (reference sequence). The CDR3 protein is CAWSLDPNQPQHF. CDR3 sequence (DNA): TGTGCCTGGAGCCTAGACCCTAATCAGCCCCAGCATTTT.

This rearrangement joins TRBV15 to TRBJ2-3; 8 bases map to TRBD2. The CDR3 has 14 residues. Germline assignment: CDR1 LNHNV and CDR2 YYDKDF (reference sequence). Losses at the gene ends were 5 bases for V and 2 bases for J; bases not matched to a gene: 3. The CDR3 region has the DNA TGTGCCACCAGCGTCGGGGGGGACACAGATACGCAGTATTTT. Translating it yields CATSVGGDTDTQYF.

About this clone itself: The sample holds other DNA sequences that translate to the same CDR3. The chain joins TRBV3-1 (or the pseudogene TRBV3-2) to TRBJ2-3, with no clear D. Germline V gene lookup returns CDR1 LGHDT and CDR2 YNNKEL (reference sequence). The ends were cut back, 0 bases at V and 6 bases at J, with 7 bases in the middle. The CDR3 has 13 residues. DNA for the CDR3: TGTGCCAGCAGCCAAGATCGGTCGGATACGCAGTATTTT. Translating gives CASSQDRSDTQYF.

This clone has more than one count but fewer than ten. This chain joins TRBV4-1 and TRBJ2-7; tentative D call: TRBD2 (6 bases). V lost 1 base to trimming and J lost 0 bases, with 10 bases between them. This CDR3 has 15 amino acids. The germline V gene has CDR1 MGHRA and CDR2 YSYEKL. CDR3 loop: CASSQGEAASYEQYF. CDR3 DNA sequence: TGCGCCAGCAGCCAAGGGGAGGCCGCCTCCTACGAGCAGTACTTC.

This chain connects TRBV7-9 to TRBJ1-5; D is possibly TRBD1 (5 bases). Trimming left V 5 bases short and J 5 bases short, with 16 bases between. The CDR3 consists of 15 residues. Germline CDR1 reads SEHNR; CDR2 reads FQNEAQ (reference sequence). CDR3 amino acids: CASSQEFAGDQPQHF. CDR3 bases: TGTGCCAGCAGCCAGGAGTTCGCGGGGGATCAGCCCCAGCATTTT.

This clone was detected once. The gene calls are TRBV4-2 and TRBJ2-7; 8 bases line up with TRBD2. The germline V gene encodes CDR1 LGHNA and CDR2 YNFKEQ. CDR3 length: 15 residues. Trimming removed 5 bases from V and 0 bases from J; junction bases left unmatched: 6. The CDR3 DNA sequence: TGTGCCAGCAGCGCAACTAGCGGTTACTCCTACGAGCAGTACTTC. It translates to CASSATSGYSYEQYF.

The rearrangement links TRBV4-1 to TRBJ1-1; TRBD1 matches at 7 bases. The germline V gene encodes CDR1 MGHRA and CDR2 YSYEKL. The CDR3 contains 15 residues. The trim removed 6 bases at V and 3 bases at J, leaving 10 bases unmatched. CDR3 bases: TGCGCCAGCAGGGAACAGGGGTCCCGGGACACTGAAGCTTTCTTT. Translating gives CASREQGSRDTEAFF.

This clone was counted a single time. The rearrangement joins TRBV4-2 to TRBJ2-2, with 8 bases identical to TRBD1. Germline V gives CDR1 LGHNA, CDR2 YNFKEQ. The CDR3 extends over 17 amino acids. The V gene end was trimmed by 0 bases and the J gene end by 7 bases; junction bases not matched to a gene: 10. The CDR3 spells CASSQDGGRGPNGELFF. The CDR3 bases are TGTGCCAGCAGCCAAGATGGGGGCAGGGGGCCGAACGGGGAGCTGTTTTTT.

V usage is TRBV9 and J usage is TRBJ1-4; 10 bases are a match to TRBD1. J lost 5 bases, V lost 4 bases, and 8 bases had no gene match. This CDR3 region has 16 residues. Per the germline V gene, CDR1 is SGDLS and CDR2 is YYNGEE. For the CDR3, the DNA is TGTGCCAGCAGCCCCGGGACAGGGGCCGACAATGAAAAACTGTTTTTT. Encoded protein: CASSPGTGADNEKLFF.

This clone was observed once. This chain joins TRBV20-1 and TRBJ1-5; D unresolved. The V end was cut by 3 bases, the J end by 1 base, with 7 bases between. Germline loops: CDR1 DFQATT, CDR2 SNEGSKA (reference sequence). The CDR3 is 13 amino acids. CDR3 sequence reads: CSASEESNQPQHF. The DNA for the CDR3 is TGCAGTGCTAGTGAGGAGAGCAATCAGCCCCAGCATTTT.

The V and J genes are TRBV24-1 and TRBJ2-1; D possibly corresponds to TRBD1 (6 bases). Trimming took off 4 bases at V and 3 bases at J, with 12 bases between the two ends. This CDR3 has 15 residues. Germline V gene lookup returns CDR1 KGHDR and CDR2 SFDVKD. The CDR3 loop is CATSDHGQFYNEQFF. CDR3 DNA sequence: TGTGCCACCAGTGACCATGGACAGTTCTACAATGAGCAGTTCTTC.

CDR3 region: CASSLIVGGRDTGELFF. For the CDR3, the DNA is TGTGCCAGCAGCTTGATTGTCGGGGGGCGCGACACCGGGGAGCTGTTTTTT. The genes are TRBV5-5 and TRBJ2-2; D perhaps matches TRBD2 (7 bases). The CDR3 has 17 residues. V was shortened by 1 base and J by 3 bases, with 16 bases between the two germline ends. Germline V gene data show CDR1 as SGHKS and CDR2 as YYEKEE (reference sequence).

V usage is TRBV5-1 and J usage is TRBJ1-3; 9 bases line up with TRBD1. This CDR3 is built from 17 residues. J lost 1 base, V lost 3 bases, and 8 bases had no gene match. CDR1 is SGHRS, CDR2 YFSETQ, per germline. CDR3 protein: CASSSGQGGSSGNTIYF. The CDR3 bases are TGCGCCAGCAGCTCGGGACAGGGCGGGAGTTCTGGAAACACCATATATTTT.

This clone came up a few times. The chain carries TRBV5-1 and TRBJ2-3; 11 bases are a match to TRBD2. Trimming cost V 0 bases and J 5 bases; bases outside gene matches: 5. Germline V gives CDR1 SGHRS, CDR2 YFSETQ. The CDR3 sequence is 16 residues long. Here the CDR3 DNA reads TGCGCCAGCAGCTTGGTAGCGGGGGGGCAGGAAGATACGCAGTATTTT. This gives the protein CASSLVAGGQEDTQYF. The entire variable domain, with the rest obtained from reference TRBV5-1 and TRBJ2-3, is as follows: KAGVTQTPRYLIKTRGQQVTLSCSPISGHRSVSWYQQTPGQGLQFLFEYFSETQRNKGNFPGRFSGRQFSNSRSEMNVSTLELGDSALYLCASSLVAGGQEDTQYFGPGTRLTVL.

This clone has more than one count but fewer than ten. This same CDR3 is encoded by further DNA sequences in the sample. The rearrangement joins TRBV5-4 to TRBJ2-1; the D gene is possibly TRBD2 (6 bases). Germline lookup yields CDR1 SGHNT and CDR2 YYREEE (reference sequence). The CDR3 spans 15 residues. Trimming shortened V by 0 bases and J by 4 bases, and 11 bases separated the two germline ends. The CDR3 DNA sequence: TGTGCCAGCAGCTTGGGCGGCGGGATGTACAATGAGCAGTTCTTC. Residues: CASSLGGGMYNEQFF.

The chain joins TRBV28 to TRBJ2-7; D ambiguous. V lost 8 bases to trimming and J lost 3 bases, with 8 bases between them. The germline V gene has CDR1 MDHEN and CDR2 SYDVKM. The CDR3 is 11 amino acids. The CDR3 sequence: CASRKHYEQYF. The DNA for the CDR3 is TGTGCCAGCCGAAAACACTACGAGCAGTACTTC.

The chain joins TRBV5-1 to TRBJ1-2; no clear D gene. This CDR3 has 16 amino acids. V gave up 4 bases and J gave up 8 bases, with 24 bases separating them. CDR1 is SGHRS and CDR2 is YFSETQ in the germline V gene. CDR3 nucleotide sequence: TGCGCCAGCAGCAGCTATCAGATACGGAGCCCCGAGGGCTACACCTTC. Amino acids: CASSSYQIRSPEGYTF.

V and J are TRBV6-4 and TRBJ1-2; 10 nucleotides match TRBD1. The CDR3 contains 13 residues. Germline-derived CDR1 and CDR2 are MRHNA and SNTAGT. The J segment lost 5 bases and the V segment lost 9 bases, leaving 6 bases of the junction unmatched. The CDR3 DNA reads as TGTGCCAGGAACTGGACAGGGGGATATGGCTACACCTTC. Its translation: CARNWTGGYGYTF.

This clone was detected only a few times. The chain links TRBV19 to TRBJ1-2; maybe TRBD1 (5 bases). The CDR3 extends over 13 amino acids. Germline V gives CDR1 LNHDA, CDR2 SQIVND (reference sequence). V lost 7 bases, J lost 5 bases, and 14 bases lay in between. CDR3 nucleotide sequence: TGTGCCAGTATGGCGGAGGGGCCGTATGGCTACACCTTC. This codes for CASMAEGPYGYTF.

This clone came up a few times. The genes are TRBV29-1 and TRBJ2-2, with D possibly matching TRBD1 (5 bases). The V gene's germline CDR1 is SQVTM and CDR2 ANQGSEA. Trimming shortened V by 3 bases and J by 1 base, and 9 bases separated the two germline ends. CDR3 length: 14 amino acids. The chain's CDR3 is CSVDGQGNTGELFF. CDR3 coding DNA: TGCAGCGTTGACGGGCAGGGGAACACCGGGGAGCTGTTTTTT.

The genes are TRBV4-1 and TRBJ2-1; perhaps TRBD2 as D (7 bases). V lost 0 bases and J 4 bases, leaving 13 bases between the germline ends. The CDR3 runs to 16 residues. The V gene's germline CDR1 is MGHRA and CDR2 YSYEKL. CDR3 sequence: CASSQDAGAAYNEQFF. Here the CDR3 DNA reads TGCGCCAGCAGCCAAGATGCGGGGGCTGCTTACAATGAGCAGTTCTTC.